The present entry profiles one TCR beta chain with its context. The antigen it recognizes is unknown. No base qualities exist here, and no much larger clone lies one base off it. Relative to germline, V is 2 bases shorter and J is 1 base shorter, with 11 bases between their ends. Including cysteine and phenylalanine, the CDR3 has 15 amino acids. Only the CDR3 DNA is retained, 45 bases long and in frame from the first base. CDR1 MNHNS and CDR2 SASEGT were looked up in the germline V gene. This entry comes from a study of technical replicates of blood from several donors (dated by TCRdb to 2016 to 2017). The protocol used for the library was the immunoSEQ multiplex PCR assay. TCRdb obtained this table from immuneACCESS and retained in-frame rearrangements with V and J assigned. These tables miss some clones; where compared with another copy, unresolved V genes account for less than half of the shortfall, and the remainder is unexplained. Across this sample there are roughly 82,000 clones, with over 80% seen only once. The top ten constitute 0.27% of the sample.

The chain uses TRBV6-1 and TRBJ2-5, with a tentative D gene TRBD1 over 5 matching bases. This sequence originates from a human donor in good health. The sample comprised T cells isolated from PBMCs. CDR3 loop: CASSELGRVQETQYF. The DNA sequence reads TGTGCCAGCAGTGAACTGGGCAGGGTCCAAGAGACCCAGTACTTC.